This T cell receptor beta chain was identified during a study of cytomegalovirus exposure and HLA in healthy donors. Study-level findings and limits: Some TCR beta chains (around 180 of them) were listed as cytomegalovirus-associated.

The V segment lost 7 bases and the J segment 8 bases; nucleotides outside the gene matches: 8. CDR3 size: 15 residues. Germline CDR1 reads ENHRY; CDR2 reads SYGVKD. Primers for the PCR totalled 60 Vbeta and 13 Jbeta. Generated by immunoSEQ multiplex PCR, the TCRdb table keeps only in-frame clones and is missing some. The data hold around 270,000 clones, with about four fifths observed a single time. On this clone itself: Antigen: not known.

Sample: PBMCs. The clonotype comes from a girl aged 2 to 10 in good health and CMV-seronegative. The rearrangement joins TRBV10-3 to TRBJ2-1; 13 positions agree with TRBD2. CDR3 coding DNA: TGTGCCATCACCGAGGGACTAGCGGGACGGGATGAGCAGTTCTTC. Translation: CAITEGLAGRDEQFF.